Each of the 20 T cell receptor beta chains below was sequenced from the same sample in a study of T-cell reconstitution after alpha-beta-depleted transplantation in children. Library preparation (for TCRbeta) was performed with unique molecular identifiers. TCRdb called the PCR reads again in MiXCR, with one record for every CDR3 protein. The table has approximately 800,000 distinct CDR3 sequences, roughly 15% seen once. The specimen comprised PBMCs, mostly from graft donor cells, sampled 360 days after TCRalphabeta/CD19-depleted stem cell transplant. These receptors originate from a male patient between 10 and 17 years old who had a stem cell transplant for acute lymphoblastic leukemia, so the T cells may come from the graft donor.

This chain joins TRBV5-6 and TRBJ1-6; D is unclear. The germline CDR1 and CDR2 sequences are SGHDT and YYEEEE. Deletions cut 2 bases from V and 7 bases from J, with 13 bases between. This CDR3 has 15 residues. The chain's CDR3 is CASSFSLGINSPLHF. The CDR3 coding sequence is TGTGCCAGCAGCTTCAGTCTGGGGATCAATTCACCCCTCCACTTT.

This rearrangement joins TRBV20-1 to TRBJ1-5; D gene ambiguous. CDR1 is DFQATT, CDR2 SNEGSKA, per germline (reference sequence). V was shortened by 3 bases and J by 0 bases, with 9 bases between the two germline ends. This CDR3 region has 14 residues. The CDR3, as DNA: TGCAGTGCTAGGATGGGGTATAGCAATCAGCCCCAGCATTTT. Its protein product is CSARMGYSNQPQHF.

The V and J genes are TRBV6-1 and TRBJ2-7, with 7 positions matching TRBD1. Losses at the gene ends were 6 bases for V and 6 bases for J; bases not matched to a gene: 11. Per the germline V gene, CDR1 is MNHNS and CDR2 is SASEGT. The CDR3 is made up of 14 amino acids. In DNA, the CDR3 is TGTGCCAGCAGGAGTTACGGATCAGGGGGCGAGCAGTACTTC. Translated, it gives CASRSYGSGGEQYF.

The chain has TRBV3-1 and TRBJ2-3, with TRBD2 identical over 10 bases. This CDR3 has 15 residues. V lost 4 bases, J lost 5 bases, and 6 bases stayed unmatched. Germline lookup yields CDR1 LGHDT and CDR2 YNNKEL (reference sequence). Written as DNA, the CDR3 is TGTGCCAGCAGCCCAGCGGGAGGGCCCGGAGATACGCAGTATTTT. This codes for CASSPAGGPGDTQYF.

This clonotype showed up many times. This chain uses TRBV14 with TRBJ2-7; D uncertain. Trimming cost V 2 bases and J 6 bases, with 14 bases left between them. The CDR3 is 14 amino acids. Germline V gives CDR1 SGHDN, CDR2 FVKESK. The CDR3 spells CASSQRPGWFEQYF. Written as DNA, the CDR3 is TGTGCCAGCAGCCAAAGACCCGGGTGGTTCGAGCAGTACTTC.

A few counts support this clonotype. This rearrangement joins TRBV6-5 to TRBJ2-2; weak D call: TRBD2 (6 bases). Germline V lookup: CDR1 MNHEY, CDR2 SVGAGI. V gave up 4 bases and J gave up 7 bases, with 16 bases separating them. The CDR3 has 15 amino acids. CDR3 DNA sequence: TGTGCCAGCAGTTCCCCATTCGGGAGTATCGGGGAGCTGTTTTTT. This sequence encodes CASSSPFGSIGELFF.

This clonotype was detected only once. The chain recombines TRBV6-5 with TRBJ2-7; TRBD2 agrees at 9 bases. CDR1 MNHEY and CDR2 SVGAGI come from the germline V gene. V dropped 2 bases and J dropped 0; count of bases not matched to a gene: 5. CDR3 length: 16 amino acids. CDR3 sequence: CASSYASGRTSYEQYF. The CDR3, as DNA: TGTGCCAGCAGTTACGCGAGCGGGAGGACCTCCTACGAGCAGTACTTC.

CDR3: CASSLGDRQRRDTQYF. The CDR3 DNA follows: TGTGCCAGCAGCTTAGGCGACAGACAACGTAGAGATACGCAGTATTTT. This chain links TRBV7-9 with TRBJ2-3; the D gene is possibly TRBD1 (5 bases). CDR3 length equals 16 residues. Trimming left V 1 base short and J 5 bases short, with 16 bases between. Germline V lookup: CDR1 SEHNR, CDR2 FQNEAQ (reference sequence).

The CDR3 region is CASSQEYGSVWDEQYF. In nucleotides, the CDR3 is TGTGCCAGCAGCCAAGAATACGGGAGTGTGTGGGACGAGCAGTACTTC. This chain connects TRBV4-2 to TRBJ2-7; tentative D call: TRBD2 (6 bases). Per germline, CDR1 LGHNA and CDR2 YNFKEQ. The V gene lost 0 bases and the J gene lost 5 bases, with 17 bases spanning the gap. This CDR3 region has 16 residues.

As regards this clonotype: A read error may produce the germline difference seen at one junction end. The chain couples TRBV12-3 or TRBV12-4 to TRBJ2-2, with D unclear. CDR3 length: 16 residues. CDR3 bases: TGTGCCAGCAGTCCCCTGGGTAGCCCGAATACCGGGGAGCTGTTTTTT. Protein: CASSPLGSPNTGELFF.

The CDR3: CASSSSGSAEEQYF. CDR3 nucleotide sequence: TGTGCCAGCAGTTCTAGCGGGAGCGCAGAGGAGCAGTACTTC. The J gene is TRBJ2-7, the V gene TRBV12-3 or TRBV12-4; 10 bases align to TRBD2. V gave up 4 bases and J gave up 7 bases; unmatched junction bases: 7. The CDR3 consists of 14 residues.

The sample holds a few counts of this clonotype. The J gene is TRBJ2-1, the V gene TRBV11-2; D is unclear. Germline CDR1 reads SGHAT; CDR2 reads FQNNGV. This CDR3 has 15 amino acids. V was pared by 5 bases and J by 6 bases, with 17 bases between. CDR3 DNA: TGTGCCAGCAGCGTCCGCATTCCGCGACTCAATGAGCAGTTCTTC. Translation gives CASSVRIPRLNEQFF.

The gene calls are TRBV7-9 and TRBJ1-3; a weak D match, TRBD1 (6 bases). The CDR3 spans 17 residues. Per the germline V gene, CDR1 is SEHNR and CDR2 is FQNEAQ (reference sequence). The germline V and J ends were trimmed by 4 bases and 1 base, with 17 bases remaining between them. CDR3 loop: CASSSRMGAGSGNTIYF. The DNA for the CDR3 is TGTGCCAGCAGCTCCCGAATGGGGGCAGGATCTGGAAACACCATATATTTT.

This clonotype was observed at least ten times. V gene TRBV14 combines with J gene TRBJ1-1; the match to TRBD1 covers 8 bases. V lost 1 base, J lost 8 bases, and 0 bases stayed unmatched. This CDR3 spans 12 amino acids. CDR1 and CDR2 from the germline V gene are SGHDN and FVKESK. In nucleotides, the CDR3 is TGTGCCAGCAGCCAAGGGGACAGGGAAGCTTTCTTT. This encodes CASSQGDREAFF.

This clonotype was seen more than once but under ten times. The CDR3 bases are TGTGCCAGCTCTCCCCGGGGGGAGCCCTACGAGCAGTACTTC. Protein: CASSPRGEPYEQYF. V is TRBV18 and J is TRBJ2-7, with TRBD2 matching over 7 bases. The CDR3 covers 14 residues. CDR1 KGHSH and CDR2 LQKENI come from the germline V gene. With 6 bases clipped from V and 2 bases from J, the junction kept 7 bases outside the gene matches. Full variable domain (outside the CDR3, taken from reference TRBV18 and TRBJ2-7): NAGVMQNPRHLVRRRGQEARLRCSPMKGHSHVYWYRQLPEEGLKFMVYLQKENIIDESGMPKERFSAEFPKEGPSILRIQQVVRGDSAAYFCASSPRGEPYEQYFGPGTRLTVT.

This clonotype has a handful of counts. The gene calls are TRBV9 and TRBJ2-1; 9 bases match TRBD2. CDR3 length: 22 residues. Germline CDR1 SGDLS, CDR2 YYNGEE. V trimming: 0 bases; J trimming: 5 bases; junction bases outside the gene matches: 24. CDR3 amino acids: CASSVAYRAHGGGGGLNNEQFF. CDR3 DNA sequence: TGTGCCAGCAGCGTAGCTTACAGGGCTCACGGCGGCGGGGGGGGCCTAAACAATGAGCAGTTCTTC.

The gene calls are TRBV11-2 and TRBJ2-5; the match to TRBD2 covers 12 bases. Germline CDR1 reads SGHAT; CDR2 reads FQNNGV. The ends lost 3 bases at V and 4 bases at J; junction bases unmatched: 3. This CDR3 region has 15 residues. CDR3 in DNA: TGTGCCAGCAGCTTGACTAGCGGGAGTGGAGAGACCCAGTACTTC. Translation gives CASSLTSGSGETQYF.

The J gene is TRBJ1-5, the V gene TRBV28, with D hard to call. V dropped 5 bases and J dropped 5 bases, with 19 bases sitting between them. CDR3 length equals 16 residues. CDR1 is MDHEN and CDR2 is SYDVKM in the germline V gene. The CDR3 is CASSKRNWHFDQPQHF. The CDR3 DNA sequence: TGTGCCAGCAGTAAACGAAACTGGCACTTTGATCAGCCCCAGCATTTT.

The chain joins TRBV3-1 to TRBJ2-7; tentatively, D is TRBD2 (5 bases). The V end was cut by 0 bases, the J end by 3 bases, with 9 bases between. Germline CDR1 is LGHDT and CDR2 is YNNKEL (reference sequence). The length of the CDR3 is 14 residues. CDR3 nucleotide sequence: TGTGCCAGCAGCCAAGAGACTACTCTCTACGAGCAGTACTTC. Translation: CASSQETTLYEQYF.

The V gene is TRBV5-1, the J gene TRBJ2-4, with 8 bases lining up with TRBD1. With 4 bases clipped from V and 0 bases from J, the junction kept 12 bases outside the gene matches. Germline CDR1 is SGHRS and CDR2 is YFSETQ. The CDR3 covers 18 residues. CDR3 sequence: CASSPVTQGGLAKNIQYF. For the CDR3, the DNA is TGCGCCAGCAGCCCAGTTACACAGGGGGGTCTAGCCAAAAACATTCAGTACTTC.